The 10 T cell receptor beta chains in this list originate from one sample, sequenced in a study of blood T cell repertoires in COVID-19. Data came from immunoSEQ multiplex PCR; TCRdb stores just in-frame clones and leaves some out. The sample consists of 150,000 to 200,000 clones, about 87% of them appearing once. Sequencing used peripheral blood. The receptors shown here come from a young man with active or convalescent COVID-19.

This clone was recorded a few times. The rearrangement joins TRBV6-4 to TRBJ2-1; 11 bases fit TRBD2. CDR3 size: 15 residues. Germline assignment: CDR1 MRHNA and CDR2 SNTAGT. V lost 7 bases and J lost 9; bases outside the gene matches: 11. CDR3 sequence (DNA): TGTGCCAGCACCCGCACTAGCGGGAGTGTAGGTGAGCAGTTCTTC. Its protein is CASTRTSGSVGEQFF.

Turning to this clone: The same CDR3 can be traced to other DNA sequences in this sample. The V and J genes are TRBV2 and TRBJ2-5, with 8 bases fitting TRBD2. Trimming cost V 4 bases and J 4 bases; bases outside gene matches: 2. Germline assignment: CDR1 SNHLY and CDR2 FYNNEI. This CDR3 region has 13 residues. The CDR3 DNA reads as TGTGCCAGCAGTGGGCTAGCGGGAGAGACCCAGTACTTC. Its translation is CASSGLAGETQYF.

The chain employs TRBV29-1 and TRBJ2-4; TRBD1 matches 7 bases. This CDR3 region has 12 residues. V lost 8 bases, J lost 5 bases, and 6 bases stayed unmatched. Germline V CDR1 and CDR2: SQVTM, ANQGSEA. CDR3: CSIRGQQNIQYF. As DNA, the CDR3 is TGCAGCATACGGGGACAGCAAAACATTCAGTACTTC.

In its sample, this clone was seen once. V usage is TRBV7-3 and J usage is TRBJ2-5; 7 nucleotides line up with TRBD2. Germline values: CDR1 SGHTA, CDR2 FQGTGA. The J segment lost 4 bases and the V segment lost 3 bases, leaving 8 bases of the junction unmatched. The CDR3 extends over 15 amino acids. The CDR3 protein is CASSFTAGAGETQYF. The CDR3 DNA is TGTGCCAGCAGCTTCACGGCGGGAGCTGGAGAGACCCAGTACTTC.

The chain carries TRBV20-1 and TRBJ1-2; 8 bases line up with TRBD1. From germline, CDR1 is DFQATT and CDR2 SNEGSKA (reference sequence). This CDR3 spans 13 amino acids. V was clipped by 6 bases and J by 5 bases; unmatched bases: 8. The CDR3, as DNA: TGCAGTGCCAGTAACGGACAGGGATATGGCTACACCTTC. Translated, it gives CSASNGQGYGYTF.

This rearrangement joins TRBV7-9 to TRBJ2-7; TRBD2 matches 13 bases. With V trimmed by 5 bases and J by 4 bases, 8 bases remained unmatched. In germline, CDR1 is SEHNR, CDR2 FQNEAQ (reference sequence). The CDR3 loop spans 16 amino acids. CDR3 nucleotide sequence: TGTGCCAGCAGCCCGCGACTAGCGGGAGGACTTTACGAGCAGTACTTC. It yields the protein CASSPRLAGGLYEQYF. Combining the CDR3 with reference TRBV7-9 and TRBJ2-7 gives the whole variable domain DTGVSQNPRHKITKRGQNVTFRCDPISEHNRLYWYRQTLGQGPEFLTYFQNEAQLEKSRLLSDRFSAERPKGSFSTLEIQRTEQGDSAMYLCASSPRLAGGLYEQYFGPGTRLTVT.

The chain couples TRBV3-1 (or the pseudogene TRBV3-2) to TRBJ1-1, with TRBD1 as a possible D gene (6 bases). CDR1 is LGHDT and CDR2 is YNNKEL in the germline V gene (reference sequence). The CDR3 loop spans 13 amino acids. The V and J ends lost 7 bases and 3 bases respectively, with 12 bases between them. The CDR3 protein is CASKQGTYTEAFF. DNA of the CDR3: TGTGCCAGCAAACAGGGAACTTACACTGAAGCTTTCTTT.

The chain is built from TRBV14 and TRBJ1-4; D gene uncertain. The V gene's germline CDR1 is SGHDN and CDR2 FVKESK. The CDR3 covers 14 residues. The V and J ends lost 4 bases and 0 bases respectively, with 6 bases between them. As DNA, the CDR3 is TGTGCCAGCAGCCCCCGGGCAACTAATGAAAAACTGTTTTTT. Its protein is CASSPRATNEKLFF.

This chain uses TRBV5-1 with TRBJ2-1; a weak D match, TRBD1 (6 bases). The V gene's germline CDR1 is SGHRS and CDR2 YFSETQ. With 6 bases removed from V and 3 bases from J, the gap between germline ends came to 19 bases. This CDR3 is built from 16 residues. The CDR3 region has the DNA TGCGCCAGCACAACAATGCAAGGGACAAACTACAATGAGCAGTTCTTC. Translation gives CASTTMQGTNYNEQFF. The entire variable domain, with the rest obtained from reference TRBV5-1 and TRBJ2-1, is as follows: KAGVTQTPRYLIKTRGQQVTLSCSPISGHRSVSWYQQTPGQGLQFLFEYFSETQRNKGNFPGRFSGRQFSNSRSEMNVSTLELGDSALYLCASTTMQGTNYNEQFFGPGTRLTVL.

This sequence joins TRBV7-2 and TRBJ1-5, with D possibly matching TRBD1 (5 bases). Germline CDR1 SGHTA, CDR2 FQGNSA. V lost 5 bases and J lost 3, with 14 bases in between. The CDR3 sequence is 15 residues long. CDR3 DNA sequence: TGTGCCAGCAGCCTGTGGAGGGACCCCAATCAGCCCCAGCATTTT. It codes for CASSLWRDPNQPQHF.